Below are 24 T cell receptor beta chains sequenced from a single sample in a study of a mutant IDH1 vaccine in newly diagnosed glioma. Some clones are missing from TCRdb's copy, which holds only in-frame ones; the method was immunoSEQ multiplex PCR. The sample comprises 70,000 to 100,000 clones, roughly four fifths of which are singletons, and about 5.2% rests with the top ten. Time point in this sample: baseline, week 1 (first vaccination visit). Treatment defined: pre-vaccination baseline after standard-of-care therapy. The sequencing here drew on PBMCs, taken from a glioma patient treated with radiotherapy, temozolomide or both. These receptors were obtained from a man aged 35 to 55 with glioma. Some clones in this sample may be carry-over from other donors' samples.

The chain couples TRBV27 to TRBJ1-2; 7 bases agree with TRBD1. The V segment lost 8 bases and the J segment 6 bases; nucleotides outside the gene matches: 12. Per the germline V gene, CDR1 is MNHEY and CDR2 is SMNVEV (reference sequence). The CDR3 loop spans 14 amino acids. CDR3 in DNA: TGTGCCAGCCAACAACGACAGGGAATTGATGGCTACACCTTC. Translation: CASQQRQGIDGYTF.

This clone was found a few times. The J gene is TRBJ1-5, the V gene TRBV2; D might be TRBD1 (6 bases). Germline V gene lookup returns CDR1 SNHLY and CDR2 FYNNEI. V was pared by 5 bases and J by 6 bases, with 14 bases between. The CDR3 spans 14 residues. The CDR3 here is CASSRQGYGQPQHF. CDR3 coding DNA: TGTGCCAGCAGTCGTCAGGGGTACGGTCAGCCCCAGCATTTT. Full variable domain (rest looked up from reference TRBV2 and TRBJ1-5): EPEVTQTPSHQVTQMGQEVILRCVPISNHLYFYWYRQILGQKVEFLVSFYNNEISEKSEIFDDQFSVERPDGSNFTLKIRSTKLEDSAMYFCASSRQGYGQPQHFGDGTRLSIL.

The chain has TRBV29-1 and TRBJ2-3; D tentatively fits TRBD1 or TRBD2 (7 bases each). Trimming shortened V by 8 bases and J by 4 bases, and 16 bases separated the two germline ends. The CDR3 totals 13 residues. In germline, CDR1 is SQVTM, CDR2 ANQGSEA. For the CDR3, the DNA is TGCAGCACAGGGGCGGGGGACGCAGATACGCAGTATTTT. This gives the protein CSTGAGDADTQYF.

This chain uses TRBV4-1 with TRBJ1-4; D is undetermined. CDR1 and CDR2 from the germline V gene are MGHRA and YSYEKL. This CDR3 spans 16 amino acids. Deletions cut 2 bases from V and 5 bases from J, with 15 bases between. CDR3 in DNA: TGCGCCAGCAGCCAATCAGAGAGATTGGGCAATGAAAAACTGTTTTTT. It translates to CASSQSERLGNEKLFF.

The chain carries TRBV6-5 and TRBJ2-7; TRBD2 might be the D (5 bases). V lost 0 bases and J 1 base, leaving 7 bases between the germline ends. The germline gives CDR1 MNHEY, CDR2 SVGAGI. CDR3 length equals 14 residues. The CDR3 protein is CASSYSSGSYEQYF. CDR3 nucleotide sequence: TGTGCCAGCAGTTACTCGAGCGGTTCCTACGAGCAGTACTTC.

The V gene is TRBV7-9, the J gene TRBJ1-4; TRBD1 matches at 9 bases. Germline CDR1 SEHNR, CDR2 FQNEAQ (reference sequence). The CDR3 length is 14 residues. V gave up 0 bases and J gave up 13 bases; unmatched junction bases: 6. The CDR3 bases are TGTGCCAGCAGCTTAGCGAAGACAGGGGGGGGACTGTTTTTT. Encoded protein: CASSLAKTGGGLFF.

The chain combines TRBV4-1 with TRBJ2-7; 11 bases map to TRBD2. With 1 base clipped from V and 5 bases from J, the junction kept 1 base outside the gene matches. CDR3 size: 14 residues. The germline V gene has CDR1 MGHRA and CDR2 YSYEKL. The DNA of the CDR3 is TGCGCCAGCAGCCAAGTGGGACTAGCGGACGAGCAGTACTTC. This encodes CASSQVGLADEQYF.

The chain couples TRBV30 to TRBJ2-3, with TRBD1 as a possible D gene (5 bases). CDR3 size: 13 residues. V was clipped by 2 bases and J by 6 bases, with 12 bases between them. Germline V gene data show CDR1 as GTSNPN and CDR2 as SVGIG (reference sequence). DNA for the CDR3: TGTGCCTGGAGTTTCTACTCAGGGGATACGCAGTATTTT. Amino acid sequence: CAWSFYSGDTQYF.

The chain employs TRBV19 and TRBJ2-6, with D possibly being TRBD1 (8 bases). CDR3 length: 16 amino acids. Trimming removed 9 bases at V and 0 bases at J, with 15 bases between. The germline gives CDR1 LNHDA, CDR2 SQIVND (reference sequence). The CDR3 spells CASSTGGDSGANVLTF. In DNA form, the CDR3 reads TGTGCCAGCTCAACAGGGGGGGACTCTGGGGCCAACGTCCTGACTTTC.

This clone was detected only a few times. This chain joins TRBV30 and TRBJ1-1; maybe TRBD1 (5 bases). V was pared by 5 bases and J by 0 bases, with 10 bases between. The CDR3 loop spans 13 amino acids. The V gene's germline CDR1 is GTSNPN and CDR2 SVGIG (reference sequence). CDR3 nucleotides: TGTGCCTGGTCGGGGGAGCTGAACACTGAAGCTTTCTTT. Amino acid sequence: CAWSGELNTEAFF.

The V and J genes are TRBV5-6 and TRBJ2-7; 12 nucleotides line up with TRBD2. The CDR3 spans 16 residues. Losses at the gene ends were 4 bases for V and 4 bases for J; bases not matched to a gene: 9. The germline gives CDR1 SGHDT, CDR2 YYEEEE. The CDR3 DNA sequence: TGTGCCAGCAGCCGGAGACTAGCGGGGGTGAGTTACGAGCAGTACTTC. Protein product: CASSRRLAGVSYEQYF.

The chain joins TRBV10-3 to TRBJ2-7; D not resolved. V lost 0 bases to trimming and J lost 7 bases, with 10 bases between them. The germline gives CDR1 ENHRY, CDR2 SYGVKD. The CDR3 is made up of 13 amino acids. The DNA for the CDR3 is TGTGCCATCAGTGAGTCGTCTATCGAAGAGCAGTACTTC. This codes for CAISESSIEEQYF.

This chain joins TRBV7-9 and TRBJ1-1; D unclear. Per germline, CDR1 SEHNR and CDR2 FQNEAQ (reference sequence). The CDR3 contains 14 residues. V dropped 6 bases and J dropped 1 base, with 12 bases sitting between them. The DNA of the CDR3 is TGTGCCAGCAGTCCTGACACCCCGAACACTGAAGCTTTCTTT. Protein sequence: CASSPDTPNTEAFF.

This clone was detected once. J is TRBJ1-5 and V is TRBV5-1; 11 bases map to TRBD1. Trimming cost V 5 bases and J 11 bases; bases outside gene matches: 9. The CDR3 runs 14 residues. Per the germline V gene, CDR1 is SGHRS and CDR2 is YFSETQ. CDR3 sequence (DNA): TGCGCCAGCAGTCCCGGGACAGGGGGACTGACCCAGCATTTT. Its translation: CASSPGTGGLTQHF.

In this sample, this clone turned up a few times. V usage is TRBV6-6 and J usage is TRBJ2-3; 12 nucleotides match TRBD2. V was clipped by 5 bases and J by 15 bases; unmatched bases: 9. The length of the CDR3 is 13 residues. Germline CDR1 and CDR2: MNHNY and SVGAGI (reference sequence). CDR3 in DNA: TGTGCCAGCAGTCCGGGACTAGCGGGTTCATGTTATTTT. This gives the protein CASSPGLAGSCYF.

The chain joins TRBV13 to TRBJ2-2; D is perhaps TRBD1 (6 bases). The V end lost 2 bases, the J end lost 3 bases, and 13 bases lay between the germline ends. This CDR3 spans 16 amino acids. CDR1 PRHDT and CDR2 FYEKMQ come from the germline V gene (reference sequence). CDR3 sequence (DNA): TGTGCCAGCAGCTTAAGGACAGCACCGGACACCGGGGAGCTGTTTTTT. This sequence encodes CASSLRTAPDTGELFF.

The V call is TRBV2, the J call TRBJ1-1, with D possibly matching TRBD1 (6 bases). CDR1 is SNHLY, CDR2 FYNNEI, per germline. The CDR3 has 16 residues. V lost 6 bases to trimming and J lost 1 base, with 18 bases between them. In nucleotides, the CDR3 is TGTGCCAGCAGCAACAGGGTAGCGCTTACGAACACTGAAGCTTTCTTT. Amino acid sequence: CASSNRVALTNTEAFF.

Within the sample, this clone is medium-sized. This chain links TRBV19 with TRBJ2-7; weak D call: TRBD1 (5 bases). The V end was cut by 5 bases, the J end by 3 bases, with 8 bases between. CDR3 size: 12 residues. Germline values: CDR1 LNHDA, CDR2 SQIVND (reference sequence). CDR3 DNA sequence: TGTGCCAGTAGTTCCGGACACTACGAGCAGTACTTC. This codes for CASSSGHYEQYF.

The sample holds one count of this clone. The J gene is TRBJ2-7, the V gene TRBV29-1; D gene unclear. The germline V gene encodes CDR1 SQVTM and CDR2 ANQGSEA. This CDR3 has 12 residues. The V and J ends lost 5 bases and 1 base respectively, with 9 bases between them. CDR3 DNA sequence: TGCAGCGTTAACAGCAATTCCTACGAGCAGTACTTC. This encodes CSVNSNSYEQYF.

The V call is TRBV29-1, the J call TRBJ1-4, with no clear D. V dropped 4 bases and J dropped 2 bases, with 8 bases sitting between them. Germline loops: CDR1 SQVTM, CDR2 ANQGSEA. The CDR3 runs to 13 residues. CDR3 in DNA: TGCAGCGTTGTCGGAGGGACTAATGAAAAACTGTTTTTT. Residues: CSVVGGTNEKLFF.

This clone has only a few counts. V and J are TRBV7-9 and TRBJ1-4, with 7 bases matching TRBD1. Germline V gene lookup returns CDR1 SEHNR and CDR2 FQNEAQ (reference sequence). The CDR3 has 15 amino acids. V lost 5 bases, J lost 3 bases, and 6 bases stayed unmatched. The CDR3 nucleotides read TGTGCCAGCAGCCCCAGGGGGGGGGCTAATGAAAAACTGTTTTTT. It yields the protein CASSPRGGANEKLFF.

The CDR3 region has the DNA TGTGCCAGCAGCTTGTACGGGGATGGGTGGACAGATACGCAGTATTTT. Residues: CASSLYGDGWTDTQYF. This chain connects TRBV5-6 to TRBJ2-3, with D perhaps TRBD2 (5 bases). The CDR3 runs 16 residues. Trimming left V 1 base short and J 3 bases short, with 15 bases between. CDR1 and CDR2 from the germline V gene are SGHDT and YYEEEE.

The CDR3 spells CASSHNDRVDQPQHF. DNA for the CDR3: TGCGCCAGCAGCCACAACGACAGGGTGGATCAGCCCCAGCATTTT. The chain has TRBV4-1 and TRBJ1-5; TRBD1 aligns across 7 bases. CDR3 length equals 15 residues. The J segment lost 5 bases and the V segment lost 3 bases, leaving 7 bases of the junction unmatched. Germline lookup yields CDR1 MGHRA and CDR2 YSYEKL.

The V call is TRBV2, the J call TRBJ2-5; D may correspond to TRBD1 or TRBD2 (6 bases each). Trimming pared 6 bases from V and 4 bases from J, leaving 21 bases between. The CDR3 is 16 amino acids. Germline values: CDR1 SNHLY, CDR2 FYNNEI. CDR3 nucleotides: TGTGCCAGCAGGGGCATCGGGGGCCCCGGGGTAGAGACCCAGTACTTC. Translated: CASRGIGGPGVETQYF.